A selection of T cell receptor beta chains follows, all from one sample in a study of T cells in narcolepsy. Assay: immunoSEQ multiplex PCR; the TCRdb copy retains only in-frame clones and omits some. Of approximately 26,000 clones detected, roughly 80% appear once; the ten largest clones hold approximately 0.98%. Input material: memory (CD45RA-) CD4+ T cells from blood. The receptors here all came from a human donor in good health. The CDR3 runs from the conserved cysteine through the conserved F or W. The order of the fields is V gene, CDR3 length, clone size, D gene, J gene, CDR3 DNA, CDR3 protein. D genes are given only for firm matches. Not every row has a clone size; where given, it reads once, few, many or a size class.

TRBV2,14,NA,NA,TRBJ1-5,TGTGCCAGCAGTGAGCGGCAGGGAAATCAGCCCCAGCATTTT,CASSERQGNQPQHF
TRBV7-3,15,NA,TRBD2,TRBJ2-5,TGTGCCAGCAGCTTTAGCGGGGGGGAAGGCGAGACCCAGTACTTC,CASSFSGGEGETQYF
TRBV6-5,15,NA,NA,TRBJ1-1,TGTGCCAGCAGGCCACCCAGGGGCGGGGGCACTGAAGCTTTCTTT,CASRPPRGGGTEAFF
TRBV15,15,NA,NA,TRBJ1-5,TGTGCCACCAGCAGAGATTACCAGGACTATCAGCCCCAGCATTTT,CATSRDYQDYQPQHF
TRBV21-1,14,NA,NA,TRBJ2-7,TGTGCCAGCAGCACTAGACAGGGAGGCCACGAGCAGTACTTC,CASSTRQGGHEQYF
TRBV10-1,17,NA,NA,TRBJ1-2,TGCGCCAGCAGTGCGCGGAGAGGATCGCGAAAGACCTATGGCTACACCTTC,CASSARRGSRKTYGYTF
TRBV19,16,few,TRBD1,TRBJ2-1,TGTGCCAGTAGTAACGAGGGACAGGGCTCCTACAATGAGCAGTTCTTC,CASSNEGQGSYNEQFF
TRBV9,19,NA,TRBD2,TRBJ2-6,TGTGCCAGCAGCCTTGGGACTAGCGGGAGTGGGTCTGGGGCCAACGTCCTGACTTTC,CASSLGTSGSGSGANVLTF
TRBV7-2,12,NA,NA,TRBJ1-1,TGTGCCAGCAGCTCCCGACAGATTGAAGCTTTCTTT,CASSSRQIEAFF
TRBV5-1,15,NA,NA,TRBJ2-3,TGCGCCAGCAGCTTGGGGCCCACGGGTCCAGATACGCAGTATTTT,CASSLGPTGPDTQYF
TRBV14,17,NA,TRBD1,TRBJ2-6,TGTGCCAGCAGCCCCAGGGGGAGAGTCTCTGGGGCCAACGTCCTGACTTTC,CASSPRGRVSGANVLTF
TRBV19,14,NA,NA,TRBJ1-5,TGTGCCAGTAGTACATCAGGGAGCAATCAGCCCCAGCATTTT,CASSTSGSNQPQHF
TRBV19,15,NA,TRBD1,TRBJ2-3,TGTGCCAGTAGATCGGGGACAGCTATGCCCGATACGCAGTATTTT,CASRSGTAMPDTQYF
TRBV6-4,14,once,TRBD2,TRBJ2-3,TGTGCCAGCAGTGACGCTAGCGGGGGGGCGGCGCAGTATTTT,CASSDASGGAAQYF
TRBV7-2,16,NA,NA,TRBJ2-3,TGTGCCAGCAGCCCCCCCGTGGGTCGAGAGACAGATACGCAGTATTTT,CASSPPVGRETDTQYF
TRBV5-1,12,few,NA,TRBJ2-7,TGCGCCAGCAGCCAAATCGCTGGCGAGCAGTACTTC,CASSQIAGEQYF
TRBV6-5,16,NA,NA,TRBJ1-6,TGTGCCAGCAGTTACGGCGGGACATTAAATAATTCACCCCTCCACTTT,CASSYGGTLNNSPLHF
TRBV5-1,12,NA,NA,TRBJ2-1,TGCGCCAGCAGCTTGTACGGCAATGAGCAGTTCTTC,CASSLYGNEQFF
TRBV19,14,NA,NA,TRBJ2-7,TGTGCCAGTAGTTTAACGGGGTCCCCCTACGAGCAGTACTTC,CASSLTGSPYEQYF
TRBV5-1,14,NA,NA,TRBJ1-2,TGCGCCAGCAGTTACACCGGAGGGGACTATGGCTACACCTTC,CASSYTGGDYGYTF
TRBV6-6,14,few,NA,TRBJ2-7,TGTGCCAGCAGTACGCAGGGTAGGCCCTACGAGCAGTACTTC,CASSTQGRPYEQYF
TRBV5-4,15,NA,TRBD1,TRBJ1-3,TGTGCCAGCAGCTTGGGGGACAGGGGCAGGAACACCATATATTTT,CASSLGDRGRNTIYF
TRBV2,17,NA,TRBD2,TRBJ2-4,TGTGCCAGCAGTGAAAGGTTCTCTAGCGGTCCCAAAAACATTCAGTACTTC,CASSERFSSGPKNIQYF
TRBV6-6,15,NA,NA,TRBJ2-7,TGTGCCAGCAGTTCCCAGGCGGCGGGGTACTACGAGCAGTACTTC,CASSSQAAGYYEQYF
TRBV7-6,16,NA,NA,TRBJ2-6,TGTGCCAGCAGCTTAGCGGCCGGGGGCCGAGCCAACGTCCTGACTTTC,CASSLAAGGRANVLTF
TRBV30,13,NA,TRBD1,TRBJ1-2,TGTGCCTGGAGTGTACAGGGGGCGGGCGGCTACACCTTC,CAWSVQGAGGYTF
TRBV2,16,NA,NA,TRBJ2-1,TGTGCCAGCCTCTACCAGGGATCCCTCTCCTACAATGAGCAGTTCTTC,CASLYQGSLSYNEQFF
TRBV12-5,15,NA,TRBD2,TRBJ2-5,TGTGCTAGTGGTCCCGGGGGTGCGGGGGAAGAGACCCAGTACTTC,CASGPGGAGEETQYF
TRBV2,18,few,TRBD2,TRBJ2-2,TGTGCCAGCAGTGAAGTGAGACTAGCGGGGGGGAACACCGGGGAGCTGTTTTTT,CASSEVRLAGGNTGELFF
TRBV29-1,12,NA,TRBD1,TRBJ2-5,TGCAGCGCTGACAGGGGGGGGGAGACCCAGTACTTC,CSADRGGETQYF
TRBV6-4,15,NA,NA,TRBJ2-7,TGTGCCAGCAGTAGACCAAGAGGGGGTACCTACGAGCAGTACTTC,CASSRPRGGTYEQYF
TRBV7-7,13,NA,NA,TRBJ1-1,TGTGCTAGCAGCTTATCGACAAGCACTGAAGCTTTCTTT,CASSLSTSTEAFF
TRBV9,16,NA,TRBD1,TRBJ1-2,TGTGCCAGCAGCTTAATACAGGGGGCGACCGCCTATGGCTACACCTTC,CASSLIQGATAYGYTF
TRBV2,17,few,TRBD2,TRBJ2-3,TGTGCCAGCAGGGGGGGGCGCGAAACTAGCGGGACAGATACGCAGTATTTT,CASRGGRETSGTDTQYF
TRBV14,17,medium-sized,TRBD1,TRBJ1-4,TGTGCCAGCAGCCAAGACACAATATTACAGGGGTTCGAAAAACTGTTTTTT,CASSQDTILQGFEKLFF
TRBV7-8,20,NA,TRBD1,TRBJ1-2,TGTGCCAGCAGCTTCACCGCCCAACCAGGACAGGGGAGGAGAAACTATGGCTACACCTTC,CASSFTAQPGQGRRNYGYTF
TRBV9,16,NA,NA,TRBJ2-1,TGTGCCAGCAGCCATAGGGGCGGGGCCTCCTACAATGAGCAGTTCTTC,CASSHRGGASYNEQFF
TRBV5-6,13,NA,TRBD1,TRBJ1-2,TGTGCCAGCAGCTTGGATACAGGGGGTGGCTACACCTTC,CASSLDTGGGYTF
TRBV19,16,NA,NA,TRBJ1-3,TGTGCCAGTAGTTCCCAGGCGACAGTCTCTGGAAACACCATATATTTT,CASSSQATVSGNTIYF
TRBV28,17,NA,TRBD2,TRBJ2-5,TGTGCCAGCAGTCCGACAAAGACTAGCGGGCTCCAAGAGACCCAGTACTTC,CASSPTKTSGLQETQYF
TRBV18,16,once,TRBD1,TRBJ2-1,TGTGCCAGCTCACCATCAGGGACAGGGGGCCACAATGAGCAGTTCTTC,CASSPSGTGGHNEQFF